This entry features one T cell receptor (beta chain) sequence. Primers for the PCR totalled 60 Vbeta and 13 Jbeta. TCRdb keeps only in-frame clones here, not all; method: immunoSEQ multiplex PCR. The profile shows about 120,000 clones, 50% to 65% of them singletons. The germline CDR1 and CDR2 sequences are SGHTA and FQGTGA. The CDR3 has 13 amino acids. V was clipped by 5 bases and J by 8 bases, with 14 bases between them. The data originate from a study of cytomegalovirus exposure and HLA in healthy donors. Sequenced input: PBMCs. The V gene is TRBV7-3, the J gene TRBJ2-3; D uncertain. The TCR was taken from a man aged 35 to 55 in good health and CMV-seropositive. CDR3 in DNA: TGTGCCAGCAGCGCAAGCATTGAATCTACGCAGTATTTT. Encoded protein: CASSASIESTQYF. Looking up the rest from reference TRBV7-3 and TRBJ2-3 gives the full variable domain: GAGVSQTPSNKVTEKGKYVELRCDPISGHTALYWYRQSLGQGPEFLIYFQGTGAADDSGLPNDRFFAVRPEGSVSTLKIQRTERGDSAVYLCASSASIESTQYFGPGTRLTVL.